A selection of T cell receptor beta chains follows, all from one sample in a study of technical replicates of blood from several donors. Profiled with immunoSEQ multiplex PCR; TCRdb holds only in-frame clones, not every one. The table lists about 73,000 clones, 93% of them singletons. Sequencing used T cells isolated from PBMCs. These receptors all come from a human donor in good health. Both conserved end residues are part of each CDR3. D genes are given only for firm matches. Not all rows give a size; the values are once, few, many and, for expanded clones, a class.

d_call j_call v_call clone_size cdr3_nt cdr3_aa
NA TRBJ2-7 TRBV27 NA TGTGCCAGCAGTACGATGAGGGGGTTTGCGCGGGTAGCAGGCTACGAGCAGTACTTC CASSTMRGFARVAGYEQYF
NA TRBJ1-1 TRBV5-6 NA TGTGCCAGCAGCGGGGCAGTGAACACTGAAGCTTTCTTT CASSGAVNTEAFF
TRBD1 TRBJ2-7 TRBV4-1 NA TGCGCCAGCAGCCATAGACAGGGTGTGGACGAGCAGTACTTC CASSHRQGVDEQYF
NA TRBJ2-7 TRBV10-3 NA TGTGCCATCAGTGGGGACCGGGAGTCAGTCCACGAGCAGTACTTC CAISGDRESVHEQYF
NA TRBJ1-2 TRBV5-1 once TGCGCCAGCAGCTTGGGTAGTACTAACTATGGCTACACCTTC CASSLGSTNYGYTF
NA TRBJ2-5 TRBV15 NA TGTGCCACCAGCAGAGAAGGGAGCTCACAAGAGACCCAGTACTTC CATSREGSSQETQYF
TRBD1 TRBJ1-5 TRBV18 NA TGTGCCAGCTCACCGGACAGGGATCAGCCCCAGCATTTT CASSPDRDQPQHF
TRBD1 TRBJ1-1 TRBV14 few TGTGCCAGCAGCCTGGGACAGGGAATTGAAGCTTTCTTT CASSLGQGIEAFF
NA TRBJ2-6 TRBV7-9 few TGTGCCAGCAGCCCTAGTGGGGAGGAGGCCAACGTCCTGACTTTC CASSPSGEEANVLTF
NA TRBJ1-1 TRBV6-5 NA TGTGCCAGCACCCGATTGGTAGGGCGGGACACTGAAGCTTTCTTT CASTRLVGRDTEAFF
TRBD1 TRBJ1-5 TRBV6-6 NA TGTGCCAGCAGTTACCGTACAGGGGATCAGCCCCAGCATTTT CASSYRTGDQPQHF
NA TRBJ1-6 TRBV30 NA TGTGCCTGGAGTTTTGGGGACACTACCAACAGGGCCCTCCACTTT CAWSFGDTTNRALHF
NA TRBJ2-3 TRBV10-1 NA TGCGCCAGCAGTGCCAGGGGTAGCACAGATACGCAGTATTTT CASSARGSTDTQYF
TRBD2 TRBJ2-7 TRBV10-3 NA TGTGCCATCAGTGAGTTGGGACTAGCGAGCAAAGGTGGAACCTACGAGCAGTACTTC CAISELGLASKGGTYEQYF
NA TRBJ1-6 TRBV27 NA TGTGCCAGCAGATGGGGGGTTGGGTCACCCCTCCACTTT CASRWGVGSPLHF
TRBD1 TRBJ2-7 TRBV14 NA TGTGCCAGCAGCCCCCTACTGACAGGGATCTACGAGCAGTACTTC CASSPLLTGIYEQYF
NA TRBJ2-7 TRBV11-3 NA TGTGCCAGCACCTCCGGCGGAGGTTCCTACGAGCAGTACTTC CASTSGGGSYEQYF
TRBD2 TRBJ2-1 TRBV6-1 NA TGTGCCACTAACTATAGCGGGGGAGATGAGCAGTTCTTC CATNYSGGDEQFF
NA TRBJ1-2 TRBV29-1 NA TGCAGCGTTGTGGAGGGGACTTTCGATGGCTACACCTTC CSVVEGTFDGYTF
NA TRBJ2-3 TRBV6-1 once TGTGCCACAGTAGCGGCTACGAGCACAGATACGCAGTATTTT CATVAATSTDTQYF
NA TRBJ1-5 TRBV2 NA TGTGCCAGCAGTGCCAGGGTGAGGAGCAATCAGCCCCAGCATTTT CASSARVRSNQPQHF
NA TRBJ1-4 TRBV28 NA TGTGCCAGCAGGGGGCTTGAAAAACTGTTTTTT CASRGLEKLFF
TRBD1 TRBJ1-5 TRBV18 NA TGTGCCAGCTCACCAAGGGACAGCCATCAGCCCCAGCATTTT CASSPRDSHQPQHF
TRBD1 TRBJ1-3 TRBV5-1 NA TGCGCCAGCAGCCGGGACAGGGTGGAAAACACCATATATTTT CASSRDRVENTIYF
NA TRBJ1-5 TRBV28 NA TGTGCCAGCAGTCTCCAAGGGGGTTCTGGCAATCAGCCCCAGCATTTT CASSLQGGSGNQPQHF
TRBD2 TRBJ2-5 TRBV29-1 NA TGCAGCGTTGAACGGACTAGCGGGGAGACCCAGTACTTC CSVERTSGETQYF
TRBD2 TRBJ2-5 TRBV4-1 NA TGCGCTTCCAACAAGGCGGGAGGGACTAAAGAGACCCAGTACTTC CASNKAGGTKETQYF
TRBD1 TRBJ2-5 TRBV5-4 NA TGTGCCAGCAGCTTGGGACAGGGCGTTTCGAAGACCCAGTACTTC CASSLGQGVSKTQYF
NA TRBJ2-5 TRBV7-6 once TGTGCCAGCAGCTCCAGCGGGCTAGCGCCTTCCCAGTACTTC CASSSSGLAPSQYF
NA TRBJ2-7 TRBV30 NA TGTGCCTGGAGTGGAGAGGACAACGCGCCCGGATCGGCCGGCTACGAGCAGTACTTC CAWSGEDNAPGSAGYEQYF
NA TRBJ1-2 TRBV5-5 NA TGTGCCAGCATCGTGGACGCCACCGGAGGGCCTTATGGCTACACCTTC CASIVDATGGPYGYTF
NA TRBJ2-5 TRBV5-1 NA TGCGCCAGCAGCTCGACAGCTACTCAAGAGACCCAGTACTTC CASSSTATQETQYF
TRBD1 TRBJ2-7 TRBV10-3 NA TGTGCCATGAGTAAACCGGGACAGGGCATCTACGAGCAGTACTTC CAMSKPGQGIYEQYF
NA TRBJ1-1 TRBV11-2 NA TGTGCCAGCAGCCTGCGGGGTGGGATGAACACTGAAGCTTTCTTT CASSLRGGMNTEAFF
TRBD1 TRBJ1-2 TRBV7-9 NA TGTGCCAGCAGTCCAGGGACAGACTATGGCTACACCTTC CASSPGTDYGYTF
NA TRBJ2-5 TRBV4-1 NA TGCGCCAGCAGCTCACTGATGGACTTAGGAGAGACCCAGTACTTC CASSSLMDLGETQYF
NA TRBJ1-1 TRBV6-6 NA TGTGCCAGCAGTTCAGGTAACACTGAAGCTTTCTTT CASSSGNTEAFF
TRBD1 TRBJ2-7 TRBV5-1 NA TGCGCCAGCAGACTGACAGGGGCCTACGAGCAGTACTTC CASRLTGAYEQYF
NA TRBJ1-4 TRBV5-4 NA TGTGCCAGCAGCCTTGACTCCCCGCGGGCTAATGAAAAACTGTTTTTT CASSLDSPRANEKLFF
NA TRBJ1-4 TRBV29-1 NA TGCAGCGTTGGAGCGACTCCGCGGTTTTTT CSVGATPRFF
TRBD2 TRBJ2-7 TRBV10-3 NA TGTGCCATCAGTGTGACTAGCGGGAGTTACGAGCAGTACTTC CAISVTSGSYEQYF